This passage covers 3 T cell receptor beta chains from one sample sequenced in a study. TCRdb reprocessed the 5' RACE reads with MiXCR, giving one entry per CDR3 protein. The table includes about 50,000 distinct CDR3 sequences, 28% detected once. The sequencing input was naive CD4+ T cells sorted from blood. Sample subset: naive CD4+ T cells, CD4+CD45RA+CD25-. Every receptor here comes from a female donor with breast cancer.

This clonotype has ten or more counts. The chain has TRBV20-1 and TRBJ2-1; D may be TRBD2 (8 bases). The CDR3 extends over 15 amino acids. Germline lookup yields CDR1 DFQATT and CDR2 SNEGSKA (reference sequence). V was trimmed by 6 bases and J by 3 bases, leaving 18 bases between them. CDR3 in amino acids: CSAKEGAGGYNEQFF. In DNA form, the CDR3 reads TGCAGTGCCAAGGAGGGGGCGGGGGGCTACAATGAGCAGTTCTTC.

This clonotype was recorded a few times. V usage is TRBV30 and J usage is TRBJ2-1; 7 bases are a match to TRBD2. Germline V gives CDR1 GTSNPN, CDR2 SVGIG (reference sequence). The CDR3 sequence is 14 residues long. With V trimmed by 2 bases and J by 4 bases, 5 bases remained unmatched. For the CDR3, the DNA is TGTGCCTGGAGTAGCAAGCGGGGATACAATGAGCAGTTCTTC. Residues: CAWSSKRGYNEQFF.

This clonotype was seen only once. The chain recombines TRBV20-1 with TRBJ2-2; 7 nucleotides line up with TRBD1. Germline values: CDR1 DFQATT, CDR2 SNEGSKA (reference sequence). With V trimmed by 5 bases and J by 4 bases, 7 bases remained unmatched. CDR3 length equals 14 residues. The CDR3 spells CSAPRQGLTGELFF. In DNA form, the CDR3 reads TGCAGTGCTCCTCGACAGGGTCTCACCGGGGAGCTGTTTTTT.